A selection of T cell receptor beta chains follows, all from one sample in a study of T cell responses to AZD1222 COVID-19 vaccine. Assay: immunoSEQ multiplex PCR; the TCRdb copy retains only in-frame clones and omits some. The data hold some 180,000 clones, with 85% to 95% observed a single time. The sample here was peripheral blood, taken on day 0 of AZD1222 vaccination. The receptors come from an adult in good health. Both conserved end residues are part of each CDR3. D genes are given only for firm matches. Rows give clone size only sometimes, using once, few, many, or a class for an expanded clone.

V,D,size,J,CDR3,DNA
TRBV27,TRBD2,-,TRBJ2-3,CASSLYASGGYTDTQYF,TGTGCCAGCAGTTTATATGCTAGCGGGGGCTACACAGATACGCAGTATTTT
TRBV3-1/TRBV3-2,-,-,TRBJ2-7,CASSQSAIYEQYF,TGTGCCAGCAGCCAATCAGCAATCTACGAGCAGTACTTC
TRBV19,-,-,TRBJ1-2,CASGTRSGYTF,TGTGCCAGTGGGACTCGAAGTGGCTACACCTTC
TRBV9,-,-,TRBJ1-2,CASSVVGGSYGYTF,TGTGCCAGCAGCGTAGTTGGAGGATCCTATGGCTACACCTTC
TRBV3-1/TRBV3-2,TRBD2,once,TRBJ2-1,CASSQKKRGGEQDEQFF,TGTGCCAGCAGCCAAAAGAAGCGGGGGGGCGAACAGGATGAGCAGTTCTTC
TRBV6-2/TRBV6-3,-,-,TRBJ1-5,CASSYSSVGRYSNQPQHF,TGTGCCAGCAGTTACTCCAGCGTGGGGAGGTATAGCAATCAGCCCCAGCATTTT
TRBV11-2,-,-,TRBJ1-5,CASSPGTWNQPQHF,TGTGCCAGCAGCCCAGGAACGTGGAATCAGCCCCAGCATTTT
TRBV6-2/TRBV6-3,TRBD1,-,TRBJ1-5,CASSPWTGIGNQPQHF,TGTGCCAGCAGTCCCTGGACAGGGATAGGCAATCAGCCCCAGCATTTT
TRBV9,-,once,TRBJ1-5,CASSVIPRVLCQPQHF,TGTGCCAGCAGCGTGATTCCCAGGGTCCTGTGTCAGCCCCAGCATTTT
TRBV7-9,TRBD2,-,TRBJ2-1,CASSQKPGLAPGEFF,TGTGCCAGCAGCCAAAAACCGGGACTAGCCCCCGGGGAGTTCTTC
TRBV30,-,-,TRBJ2-7,CAWSTTASTYEQYF,TGTGCCTGGAGTACGACAGCCTCAACCTACGAGCAGTACTTC
TRBV27,-,-,TRBJ2-1,CASSLTGRGWEAYNEQFF,TGTGCCAGCAGTTTAACGGGCAGGGGATGGGAGGCGTACAATGAGCAGTTCTTC
TRBV19,-,-,TRBJ1-6,CASSIVGSSPLHF,TGTGCCAGTAGTATAGTCGGTTCTTCACCCCTCCACTTT
TRBV12-3/TRBV12-4,-,-,TRBJ2-4,CASSLGTNIQYF,TGTGCCAGCAGTTTAGGGACAAACATTCAGTACTTC
TRBV6-5,-,-,TRBJ2-5,CASSYGSARGRETQYF,TGTGCCAGCAGTTACGGCTCGGCCCGGGGTCGGGAGACCCAGTACTTC
TRBV5-4,-,-,TRBJ1-6,CASSFGRDSPLHF,TGTGCCAGCAGCTTTGGAAGAGATTCACCCCTCCACTTT
TRBV14,-,-,TRBJ2-4,CASSQMSIQYF,TGTGCCAGCAGCCAAATGTCCATTCAGTACTTC
TRBV10-2,-,-,TRBJ1-1,CASTLGGRVWTEAFF,TGCGCCAGCACCCTCGGGGGCAGGGTCTGGACTGAAGCTTTCTTT
TRBV28,-,-,TRBJ1-1,CASRPAPGRGVAEAFF,TGTGCCAGCAGACCTGCCCCCGGCCGGGGGGTGGCTGAAGCTTTCTTT
TRBV19,-,-,TRBJ1-4,CASRPAIGGSEKLFF,TGTGCCAGCAGACCCGCAATCGGTGGGAGTGAAAAACTGTTTTTT
TRBV7-6,TRBD2,once,TRBJ2-1,CASSDGWLAGKYNEQFF,TGTGCCAGCAGCGACGGATGGCTAGCGGGGAAGTACAATGAGCAGTTCTTC
TRBV29-1,-,once,TRBJ2-2,CSVAPQGGSDTGELFF,TGCAGCGTTGCTCCCCAGGGGGGTAGCGACACCGGGGAGCTGTTTTTT
TRBV30,TRBD1,-,TRBJ1-4,CASPGQGNEKLFF,TGTGCCTCTCCGGGACAGGGGAATGAAAAACTGTTTTTT
TRBV27,TRBD1,-,TRBJ1-3,CASSPHGRDSSGNTIYF,TGTGCCAGCAGTCCCCACGGACGGGACAGCTCTGGAAACACCATATATTTT
TRBV24-1,-,-,TRBJ2-1,CATSDSSPGFYNEQFF,TGTGCCACCAGTGATTCGTCCCCGGGTTTCTACAATGAGCAGTTCTTC
TRBV4-1,-,-,TRBJ1-1,CASSQVTSNTEAFF,TGCGCCAGCAGCCAAGTGACCTCGAACACTGAAGCTTTCTTT
TRBV29-1,-,-,TRBJ2-2,CSVNRDTGELFF,TGCAGCGTGAACAGGGACACCGGGGAGCTGTTTTTT
TRBV5-1,-,-,TRBJ1-1,CASSISEDTEAFF,TGCGCCAGCAGCATCTCCGAGGACACTGAAGCTTTCTTT
TRBV3-1/TRBV3-2,TRBD2,-,TRBJ2-5,CASSPGKIAGGPGETQYF,TGTGCCAGCAGCCCCGGGAAAATAGCGGGGGGGCCGGGAGAGACCCAGTACTTC
TRBV12-3/TRBV12-4,-,-,TRBJ1-4,CASSLTEKLFF,TGTGCCAGCAGTTTGACCGAAAAACTGTTTTTT
TRBV9,-,-,TRBJ1-2,CASSVESGAQGYGYTF,TGTGCCAGCAGCGTAGAAAGCGGGGCTCAGGGGTATGGCTACACCTTC
TRBV7-3,TRBD2,once,TRBJ2-1,CASSLNPAGGRNEQFF,TGTGCCAGCAGCTTAAATCCAGCGGGGGGTCGAAATGAGCAGTTCTTC
TRBV28,-,-,TRBJ1-5,CASSHGVGYQPQHF,TGTGCCAGCAGTCATGGGGTGGGATATCAGCCCCAGCATTTT
TRBV15,-,-,TRBJ1-4,CATARGHHEKLFF,TGTGCCACCGCGAGGGGCCACCATGAAAAACTGTTTTTT
TRBV7-3,TRBD1,-,TRBJ2-7,CARRGDRAAYEQYF,TGTGCCCGAAGGGGGGACAGGGCTGCCTACGAGCAGTACTTC
TRBV7-9,TRBD1,-,TRBJ1-6,CASSPAGTENSPLHF,TGTGCCAGCAGCCCGGCAGGGACAGAAAATTCACCCCTCCACTTT
TRBV5-1,-,once,TRBJ2-5,CASGTTGTGGETQYF,TGCGCCAGCGGGACCACAGGGACCGGCGGAGAGACCCAGTACTTC
TRBV19,-,-,TRBJ1-2,CASSIEHRGPNYGYTF,TGTGCCAGTAGTATAGAACACCGGGGGCCCAACTATGGCTACACCTTC
TRBV18,TRBD2,-,TRBJ2-5,CASSPQAGGQETQYF,TGTGCCAGCTCACCACAAGCGGGGGGACAAGAGACCCAGTACTTC
TRBV7-2,-,-,TRBJ2-7,CASSLSGTYEQYF,TGTGCCAGCAGCCTCAGCGGAACCTACGAGCAGTACTTC
TRBV5-6,-,once,TRBJ1-5,CASSSSDRIQYQPQHF,TGTGCCAGCAGCTCATCAGACAGGATTCAGTACCAGCCCCAGCATTTT
TRBV27,TRBD1,-,TRBJ1-5,CASSLRTGAHQPQHF,TGTGCCAGCAGTTTGCGTACAGGGGCCCATCAGCCCCAGCATTTT
TRBV10-2,-,once,TRBJ1-1,CASSDPGPPGAEAFF,TGCGCCAGCAGTGACCCCGGGCCGCCGGGGGCTGAAGCTTTCTTT
TRBV5-8,-,-,TRBJ1-5,CASSLGGVVGQPQHF,TGTGCCAGCAGCCTGGGGGGGGTGGTTGGTCAGCCCCAGCATTTT
TRBV3-1/TRBV3-2,-,-,TRBJ2-7,CASSRVLHGEQYF,TGTGCCAGCAGCCGAGTCCTCCATGGCGAGCAGTACTTC
TRBV19,TRBD1,-,TRBJ1-1,CASSSDRVNTEAFF,TGTGCCAGTAGTTCGGACAGGGTGAACACTGAAGCTTTCTTT
TRBV27,TRBD1,-,TRBJ1-5,CANRGGGPNQPQHF,TGTGCCAATAGGGGAGGGGGCCCGAATCAGCCCCAGCATTTT
TRBV4-2,-,-,TRBJ2-1,CASSQGEVDEQFF,TGTGCCAGCAGCCAAGGAGAGGTGGATGAGCAGTTCTTC
TRBV3-1/TRBV3-2,TRBD1,-,TRBJ2-3,CASSQLTGIFTDTQYF,TGTGCCAGCAGCCAGCTGACAGGGATATTCACAGATACGCAGTATTTT
TRBV7-9,-,-,TRBJ2-1,CASSLAAQVYNEQFF,TGTGCCAGCAGCTTAGCGGCTCAAGTCTACAATGAGCAGTTCTTC
TRBV6-5,-,-,TRBJ1-2,CASSYPGGYGYTF,TGTGCCAGCAGTTACCCGGGGGGCTATGGCTACACCTTC
TRBV19,-,-,TRBJ1-4,CASYDSSTNEKLFF,TGTGCCAGTTACGATTCCTCAACTAATGAAAAACTGTTTTTT
TRBV30,-,-,TRBJ2-3,CAWSVRGGGTDTQYF,TGTGCCTGGAGTGTACGGGGTGGGGGCACAGATACGCAGTATTTT